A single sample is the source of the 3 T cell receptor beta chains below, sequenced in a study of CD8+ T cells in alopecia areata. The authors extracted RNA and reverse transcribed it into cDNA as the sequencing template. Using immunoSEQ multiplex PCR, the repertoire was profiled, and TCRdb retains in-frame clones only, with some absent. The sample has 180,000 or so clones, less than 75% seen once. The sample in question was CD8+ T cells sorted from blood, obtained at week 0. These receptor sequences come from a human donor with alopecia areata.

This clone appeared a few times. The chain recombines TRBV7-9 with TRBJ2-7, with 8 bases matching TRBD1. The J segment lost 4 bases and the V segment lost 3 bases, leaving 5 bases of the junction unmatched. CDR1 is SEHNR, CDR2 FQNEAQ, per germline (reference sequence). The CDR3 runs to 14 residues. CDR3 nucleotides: TGTGCCAGCAGCTTGACAGGGGTCAAGTACGAGCAGTACTTC. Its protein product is CASSLTGVKYEQYF.

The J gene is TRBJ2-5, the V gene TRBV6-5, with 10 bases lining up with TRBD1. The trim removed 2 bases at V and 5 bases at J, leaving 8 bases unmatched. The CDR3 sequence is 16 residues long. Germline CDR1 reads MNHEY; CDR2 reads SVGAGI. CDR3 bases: TGTGCCAGCAGTTACCGGGACAGGGGTATTGGGGAGACCCAGTACTTC. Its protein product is CASSYRDRGIGETQYF.

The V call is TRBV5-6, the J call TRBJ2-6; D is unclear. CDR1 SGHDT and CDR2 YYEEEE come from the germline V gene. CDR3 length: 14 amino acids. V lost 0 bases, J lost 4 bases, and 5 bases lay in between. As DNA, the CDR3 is TGTGCCAGCAGCTTGGGATTCGGGGCCAACGTCCTGACTTTC. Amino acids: CASSLGFGANVLTF.